Listed here are 5 T cell receptor beta chains from one sample, sequenced in a study of early T cells in non-severe SARS-CoV-2 infection. TCRdb recomputed calls from the 5' RACE reads with MiXCR, one row per CDR3 protein. The repertoire holds roughly 100,000 distinct CDR3 sequences, approximately 14% seen once, with 6% to 7.5% in the top ten. Sequenced material: whole blood. Receptors were obtained from an adult who was a healthcare worker with PCR-confirmed SARS-CoV-2 infection or an uninfected control (not recorded which).

J is TRBJ2-7 and V is TRBV2; TRBD1 might be the D (8 bases). CDR3 size: 14 residues. Germline values: CDR1 SNHLY, CDR2 FYNNEI. V lost 11 bases and J lost 0, with 17 bases in between. The CDR3 sequence is CAADREGTSYEQYF. In DNA form, the CDR3 reads TGTGCCGCGGACAGGGAGGGAACCTCCTACGAGCAGTACTTC.

The chain uses TRBV19 and TRBJ2-1; D may match TRBD1 or TRBD2 (6 bases each). Germline CDR1 is LNHDA and CDR2 is SQIVND (reference sequence). V was cut by 6 bases and J by 8 bases, with 14 bases left in between. The CDR3 length is 13 residues. The CDR3 coding sequence is TGTGCCAGTAGGGCTATCGGGGGCCATGAGCAGTTCTTC. Its protein product is CASRAIGGHEQFF.

Details on this clonotype: Mismatch with germline at one junction end may stem from a read error. This chain uses TRBV7-6 with TRBJ1-3; D is undetermined. This CDR3 is 15 amino acids long. Germline V gene data show CDR1 as SGHVS and CDR2 as FNYEAQ. For the CDR3, the DNA is TGTGCCGGCAGCTTACAGCCCGGGAACGGAAACACCATATATTTT. Residues: CAGSLQPGNGNTIYF.

Ten or more counts support this clonotype. This chain links TRBV4-1 with TRBJ1-4; no firm D call. V lost 1 base and J lost 8, with 14 bases in between. CDR1 MGHRA and CDR2 YSYEKL come from the germline V gene. The CDR3 spans 15 residues. The CDR3 spells CASSQVEGGWEKLFF. The CDR3 DNA is TGCGCCAGCAGCCAAGTCGAGGGAGGGTGGGAAAAACTGTTTTTT.

This clonotype was seen only a few times. The chain combines TRBV20-1 with TRBJ2-5; perhaps TRBD2 as D (6 bases). The length of the CDR3 is 14 residues. Deletions cut 3 bases from V and 0 bases from J, with 11 bases between. Germline V CDR1 and CDR2: DFQATT, SNEGSKA (reference sequence). The CDR3 region is CSASPASDQETQYF. The CDR3 bases are TGCAGTGCTAGCCCGGCTAGCGACCAAGAGACCCAGTACTTC.